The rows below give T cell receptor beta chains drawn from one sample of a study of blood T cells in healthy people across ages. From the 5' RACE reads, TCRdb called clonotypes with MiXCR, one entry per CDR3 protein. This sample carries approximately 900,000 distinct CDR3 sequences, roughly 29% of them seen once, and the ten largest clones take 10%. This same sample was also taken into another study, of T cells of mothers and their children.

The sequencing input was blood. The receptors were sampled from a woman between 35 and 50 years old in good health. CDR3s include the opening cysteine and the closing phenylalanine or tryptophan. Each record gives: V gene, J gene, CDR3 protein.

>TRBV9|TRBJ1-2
CASSVGDGRGGYTF
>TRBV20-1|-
CSASSSGSLYEQYF
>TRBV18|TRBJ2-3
CASSPGSTDTQYF
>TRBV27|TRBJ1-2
CASGGYKGYTF
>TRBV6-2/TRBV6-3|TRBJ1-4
CASSPPPGDGREKLFF
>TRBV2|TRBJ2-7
CASTQLYGTSRYEQYF
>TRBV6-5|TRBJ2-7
CASSDQGGSYEQYF
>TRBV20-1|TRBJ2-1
CSASLSTQRDEQFF
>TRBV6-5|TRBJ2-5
CASSRVGVQETQYF
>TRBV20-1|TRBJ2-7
CSARDQGTSYEQYF
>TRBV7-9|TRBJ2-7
CASSLGTVTRDYEQYF
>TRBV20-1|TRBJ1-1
CSASGTGNANTEAFF
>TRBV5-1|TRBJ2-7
CASSLEDRDQQYF
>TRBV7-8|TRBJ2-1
CASSASGGRLNEQFF
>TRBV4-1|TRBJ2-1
CASSRDSLANEQFF
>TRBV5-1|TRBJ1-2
CASSPDGTTRYGYTF
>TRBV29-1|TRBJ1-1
CSGGGGNTEAFF
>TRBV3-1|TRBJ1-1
CASSQARGHTEAFF
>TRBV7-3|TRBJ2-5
CASSLTLGDEGNEQYF
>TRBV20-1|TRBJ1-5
CSARQGILPQHF
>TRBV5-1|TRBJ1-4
CASSFAPTNEKLFF
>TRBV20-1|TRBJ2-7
CSAGSQGAENEQYF
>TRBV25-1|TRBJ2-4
CASSVRDKGIQYF
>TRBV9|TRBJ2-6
CASSLSRGYGANVLTF
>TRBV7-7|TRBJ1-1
CASSLDGGAEAFF
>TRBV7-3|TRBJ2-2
CASSLEAGNTGELFF
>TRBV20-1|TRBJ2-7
CSARDQEGPRGGEQYF
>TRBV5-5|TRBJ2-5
CASSFSGTGGRETQYF
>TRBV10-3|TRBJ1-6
CAISESAPGGNSPLHF
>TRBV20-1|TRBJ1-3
CSARDLPRSGNTIYF
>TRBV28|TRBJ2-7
CASRKDGSYEQYF
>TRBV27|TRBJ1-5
CASSTRVPGDNQPQHF
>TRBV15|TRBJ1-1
CATYGTGGEDTEAFF
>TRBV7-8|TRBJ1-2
CASSLERRELGNYGYTF
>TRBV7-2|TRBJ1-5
CASSSVFGNQPQHF
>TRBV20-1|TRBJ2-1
CSARAVRAGEFF
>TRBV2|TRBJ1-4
CASSGDSYATNEKLFF
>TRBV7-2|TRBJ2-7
CASSLGVDSLYF
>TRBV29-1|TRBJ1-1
CSVEANTEAFF
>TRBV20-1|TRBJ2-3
CTVEAGGPDTQYF
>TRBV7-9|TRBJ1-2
CASSLPDSNYGYTF
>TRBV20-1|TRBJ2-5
CSARGGLEFETQYF
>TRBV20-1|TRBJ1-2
CSARDEDSTEGGYTF
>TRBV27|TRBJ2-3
CASTSVGFTDTQYF
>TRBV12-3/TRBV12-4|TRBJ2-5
CASSLSEVARETQYF
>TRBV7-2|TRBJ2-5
CASSRRTGVWRETQYF
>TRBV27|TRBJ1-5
CASSLGGGTYQPQHF
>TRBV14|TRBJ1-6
CASSVRDRGVSPLHF
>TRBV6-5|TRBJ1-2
CASKKTGVERGYTF
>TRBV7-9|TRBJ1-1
CASAQVDTEAFF
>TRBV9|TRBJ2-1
CASSVGTASYNEQFF
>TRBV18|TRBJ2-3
CASSPMVGGTDTQYF
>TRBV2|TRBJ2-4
CASSSLAALAKNIQYF
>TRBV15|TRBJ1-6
CATSRGQHSPLHF
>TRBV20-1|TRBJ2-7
CSAIAVSSYEQYF
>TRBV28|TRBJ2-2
CASSFQGTTGELFF
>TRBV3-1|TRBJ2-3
CASSVRGPSTDTQYF
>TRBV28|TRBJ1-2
CASSLIRTGANGYTF
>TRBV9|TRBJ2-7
CASSVDGGAREQYF
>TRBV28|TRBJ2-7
CASRGLSVTYEQYF